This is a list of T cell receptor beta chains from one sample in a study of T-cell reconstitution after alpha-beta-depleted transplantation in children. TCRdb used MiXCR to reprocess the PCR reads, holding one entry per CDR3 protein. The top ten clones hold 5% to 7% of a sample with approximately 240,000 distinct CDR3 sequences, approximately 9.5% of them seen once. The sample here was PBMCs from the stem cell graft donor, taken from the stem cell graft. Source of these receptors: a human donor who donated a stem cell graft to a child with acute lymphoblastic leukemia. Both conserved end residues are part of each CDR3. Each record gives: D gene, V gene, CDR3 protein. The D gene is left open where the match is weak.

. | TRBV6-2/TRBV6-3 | CASRNAGNTEAFF
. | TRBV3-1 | CASSQGLGAELFF
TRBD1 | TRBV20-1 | CSAKGASTDTQYF
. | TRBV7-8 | CASSLAVVNEQFF
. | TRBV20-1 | CSASPQAGRPNEQYF
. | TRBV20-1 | CSARNRDTGELFF
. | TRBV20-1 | CSANTDGATGETQYF
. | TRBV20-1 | CSARGTFGTYNEQFF
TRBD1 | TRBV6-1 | CASSGTGSPYGYTF
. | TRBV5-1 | CASSREYQETQYF
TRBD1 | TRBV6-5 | CASSWRQGAPGELFF
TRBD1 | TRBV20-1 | CSARDLLWDRGRESYNEQFF
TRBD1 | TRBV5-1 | CASLGQGNTGELFF
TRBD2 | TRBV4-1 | CASSLPSGGGYEQYF
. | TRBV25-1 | CASSEGLQALETQYF
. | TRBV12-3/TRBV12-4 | CASSLRGMSTDTQYF
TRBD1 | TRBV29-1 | CSVGPLDRGRGGYTF
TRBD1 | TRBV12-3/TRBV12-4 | CASKGAMSNQPQHF
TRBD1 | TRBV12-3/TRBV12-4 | CASNDRGPTDTQYF
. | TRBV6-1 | CASRQTTDSYEQYF
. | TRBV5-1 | CASSLGQISYNEQFF
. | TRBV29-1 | CSVSQGLNTEAFF
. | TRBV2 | CASRGSGRNEKLFF
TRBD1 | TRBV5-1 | CASSSGGQIETQYF
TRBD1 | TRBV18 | CASSPLDRGREQYF
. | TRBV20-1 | CSAKRLSTDTQYF
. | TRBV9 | CASSVLQNSYNEQFF
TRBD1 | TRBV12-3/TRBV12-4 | CASLRRGRVYNEQFF
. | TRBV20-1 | CSARAKPGTTNYGYTF
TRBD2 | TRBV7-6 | CASSLVAGSGEQFF
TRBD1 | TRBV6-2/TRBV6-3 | CASSSGTGSTYGYTF
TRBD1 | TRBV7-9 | CASSSQGARDEAFF
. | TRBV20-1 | CSARDQFWGGANSPLHF
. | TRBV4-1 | CASSQDPSWGNEQFF
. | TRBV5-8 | CASSWGVKGGTSYEQYF
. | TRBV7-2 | CASSLGQRGQPQHF
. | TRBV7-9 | CASSFQTNTEAFF
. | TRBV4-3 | CASSQGDSLNTEAFF
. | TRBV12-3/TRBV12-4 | CASSFSGVWYEQYF
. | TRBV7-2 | CASSLGLAVGGLADTQYF
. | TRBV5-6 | CASRTKNVWDEQYF
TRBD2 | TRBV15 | CATSRGGLADPGELFF
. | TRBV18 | CASSGQDTDTQYF
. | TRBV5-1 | CASRLEITGPSSYEQYF
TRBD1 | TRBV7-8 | CASSFGYRGNTEAFF
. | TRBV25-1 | CASSEHLGSSYNEQFF